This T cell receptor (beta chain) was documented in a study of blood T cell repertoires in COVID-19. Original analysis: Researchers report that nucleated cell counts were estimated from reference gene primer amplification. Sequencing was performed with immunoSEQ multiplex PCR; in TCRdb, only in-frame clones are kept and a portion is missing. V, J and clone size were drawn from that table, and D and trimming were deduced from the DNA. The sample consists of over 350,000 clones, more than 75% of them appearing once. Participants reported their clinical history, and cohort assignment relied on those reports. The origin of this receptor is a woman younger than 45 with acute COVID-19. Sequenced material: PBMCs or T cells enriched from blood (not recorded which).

Here the CDR3 reads CASSLGDRVNTEAFF. For the CDR3, the DNA is TGTGCCAGCAGCTTAGGTGACAGGGTGAACACTGAAGCTTTCTTT. The chain has TRBV7-9 and TRBJ1-1, with 7 bases matching TRBD1. Germline V gene data show CDR1 as SEHNR and CDR2 as FQNEAQ (reference sequence). The length of the CDR3 is 15 residues. Trimming cost V 1 base and J 0 bases; bases outside gene matches: 2.